This TCR beta chain emerged from a study of blood T cells in healthy people across ages. Sample-barcoded 5' priming and a J-beta primer mix drove a second PCR of about 6 to 12 cycles. TCRdb ran MiXCR on the 5' RACE reads and lists one entry per CDR3 protein. The sample records approximately 690,000 distinct CDR3 sequences, 58% being singletons. Each sample yielded at least 6 million isolated PBMCs. The V end lost 5 bases, the J end lost 3 bases, and 13 bases lay between the germline ends. This CDR3 comprises 14 residues. The germline V gene encodes CDR1 SGHTA and CDR2 FQGNSA. This sequence originates from a man in his 60s in good health. The chain carries TRBV7-2 and TRBJ2-5, with a tentative D call TRBD2 (7 bases). Sequencing input: blood. CDR3 loop: CASSDGGPEETQYF. Here the CDR3 DNA reads TGTGCCAGCAGCGACGGGGGGCCGGAAGAGACCCAGTACTTC.